This is a list of T cell receptor beta chains from one sample in a study of human thymus T cells. Profiling relied on immunoSEQ multiplex PCR, and the TCRdb table lists in-frame clones only, not all of them. This sample has some 130,000 clones; around 95% occur once, and the top ten carry approximately 0.022%. The sample consisted of thymus tissue. The receptors here all came from a boy in the first two years of life with a congenital heart defect but otherwise immunologically healthy. The CDR3 runs from the conserved cysteine through the conserved F or W. Each record gives: J gene, clone size, D gene, V gene, CDR3 protein, CDR3 DNA. D genes are given only for firm matches. Clone sizes are given selectively: once, few, many, or a class where the clone is expanded.

j_call: TRBJ1-5; clone_size: -; d_call: TRBD1; v_call: TRBV19; cdr3_aa: CASTQGGGQPQHF; cdr3_nt: TGTGCCAGTACCCAGGGGGGGGGTCAGCCCCAGCATTTT
j_call: TRBJ1-5; clone_size: -; d_call: TRBD1; v_call: TRBV15; cdr3_aa: CATSSGTERRQPQHF; cdr3_nt: TGTGCCACCAGCAGTGGGACAGAACGGAGGCAGCCCCAGCATTTT
j_call: TRBJ1-1; clone_size: -; d_call: -; v_call: TRBV11-3; cdr3_aa: CASSPGAVPTEAFF; cdr3_nt: TGTGCCAGCAGCCCGGGAGCCGTTCCGACTGAAGCTTTCTTT
j_call: TRBJ1-1; clone_size: -; d_call: -; v_call: TRBV4-1; cdr3_aa: CASSQSRRGGSPEAFF; cdr3_nt: TGCGCCAGCAGCCAATCTCGACGGGGGGGGAGCCCTGAAGCTTTCTTT
j_call: TRBJ1-6; clone_size: -; d_call: -; v_call: TRBV30; cdr3_aa: CAWSVPGALNSPLHF; cdr3_nt: TGTGCCTGGAGTGTACCAGGGGCCCTTAATTCACCCCTCCACTTT
j_call: TRBJ2-7; clone_size: once; d_call: -; v_call: TRBV4-3; cdr3_aa: CASSQIPGRSYEQYF; cdr3_nt: TGCGCCAGCAGCCAAATCCCTGGACGGTCCTACGAGCAGTACTTC
j_call: TRBJ2-5; clone_size: -; d_call: -; v_call: TRBV5-4; cdr3_aa: CASSLAGEKVRPQYF; cdr3_nt: TGTGCCAGCAGCTTGGCGGGGGAAAAGGTCAGGCCCCAGTACTTC
j_call: TRBJ2-5; clone_size: -; d_call: -; v_call: TRBV4-3; cdr3_aa: CASNRAVGQETQYF; cdr3_nt: TGCGCCAGCAATCGAGCGGTCGGCCAAGAGACCCAGTACTTC
j_call: TRBJ2-1; clone_size: -; d_call: TRBD1; v_call: TRBV5-3; cdr3_aa: CARSSPDRANEQFF; cdr3_nt: TGTGCCAGAAGCTCCCCCGACAGGGCCAATGAGCAGTTCTTC
j_call: TRBJ2-3; clone_size: -; d_call: TRBD2; v_call: TRBV10-3; cdr3_aa: CAISGTSYYTDTQYF; cdr3_nt: TGTGCCATCAGTGGGACTAGTTACTACACAGATACGCAGTATTTT
j_call: TRBJ2-1; clone_size: once; d_call: -; v_call: TRBV6-6; cdr3_aa: CASSYSNYRGDEQFF; cdr3_nt: TGTGCCAGCAGTTACTCGAACTACAGAGGGGATGAGCAGTTCTTC
j_call: TRBJ2-3; clone_size: -; d_call: TRBD1; v_call: TRBV2; cdr3_aa: CAGKDRGRGTQYF; cdr3_nt: TGTGCCGGAAAGGACAGGGGGCGAGGCACGCAGTATTTT
j_call: TRBJ2-3; clone_size: -; d_call: -; v_call: TRBV4-3; cdr3_aa: CASSQVYGGGGDTQYF; cdr3_nt: TGCGCCAGCAGCCAAGTCTACGGGGGAGGGGGAGATACGCAGTATTTT
j_call: TRBJ2-1; clone_size: -; d_call: TRBD1; v_call: TRBV19; cdr3_aa: CASSFDRDEQFF; cdr3_nt: TGTGCCAGTAGTTTTGACAGGGACGAGCAGTTCTTC
j_call: TRBJ2-2; clone_size: -; d_call: TRBD1; v_call: TRBV11-2; cdr3_aa: CASSLGSTGARTGELFF; cdr3_nt: TGTGCCAGCAGCTTAGGCAGTACAGGGGCGCGCACCGGGGAGCTGTTTTTT
j_call: TRBJ2-2; clone_size: once; d_call: -; v_call: TRBV30; cdr3_aa: CAWITQSGELFF; cdr3_nt: TGTGCCTGGATCACCCAGTCCGGGGAGCTGTTTTTT
j_call: TRBJ2-5; clone_size: -; d_call: TRBD1; v_call: TRBV11-2; cdr3_aa: CATIRGDRAQETQYF; cdr3_nt: TGTGCCACTATCCGGGGTGACAGGGCCCAAGAGACCCAGTACTTC
j_call: TRBJ1-3; clone_size: -; d_call: -; v_call: TRBV6-6; cdr3_aa: CASSLDSSSGNTIYF; cdr3_nt: TGTGCCAGCAGTCTTGACAGCAGCTCTGGAAACACCATATATTTT
j_call: TRBJ2-7; clone_size: -; d_call: -; v_call: TRBV2; cdr3_aa: CASREGGQEPYEQYF; cdr3_nt: TGTGCCAGCAGGGAGGGAGGACAGGAGCCCTACGAGCAGTACTTC